This TCR beta chain was identified in a study of blood T cell repertoires in COVID-19. As for the study in general: Material from acute and convalescent COVID-19 was sourced from the United States, Italy and Spain.

Per the study methods: Researchers report that nucleated cell counts were estimated from reference gene primer amplification. Sequencing was performed with immunoSEQ multiplex PCR; in TCRdb, only in-frame clones are kept and a portion is missing. Clone size and the V and J calls come from that table; the DNA yielded D and trimming. The table has a few hundred thousand clones, more than 75% seen once. CDR1 SGDLS and CDR2 YYNGEE come from the germline V gene. The V end was cut by 0 bases, the J end by 0 bases, with 10 bases between. CDR3 length: 16 residues. The recovered donors of Cohort 3 showed two negative PCRs, clearance, or symptom resolution.

Input material: PBMCs or T cells enriched from blood (not recorded which). V usage is TRBV9 and J usage is TRBJ2-1; D perhaps matches TRBD2 (6 bases). This receptor was taken from a woman aged 18 to 35 who had recovered from COVID-19. CDR3 residues: CASSVGRESSYNEQFF. CDR3 in DNA: TGTGCCAGCAGCGTAGGCCGGGAGAGCTCCTACAATGAGCAGTTCTTC.